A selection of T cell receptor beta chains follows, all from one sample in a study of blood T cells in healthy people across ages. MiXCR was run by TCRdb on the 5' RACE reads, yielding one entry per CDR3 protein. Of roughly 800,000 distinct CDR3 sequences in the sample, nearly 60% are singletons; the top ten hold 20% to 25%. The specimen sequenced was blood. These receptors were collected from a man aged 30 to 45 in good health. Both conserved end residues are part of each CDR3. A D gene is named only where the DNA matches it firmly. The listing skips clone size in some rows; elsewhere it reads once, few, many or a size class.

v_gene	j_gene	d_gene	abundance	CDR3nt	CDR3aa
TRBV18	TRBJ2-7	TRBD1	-	TGTGCCAGCTCACTCCAGGGGGCGGGATCGATGAGCGAGCAGTACTTC	CASSLQGAGSMSEQYF
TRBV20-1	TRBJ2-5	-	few	TGCAGTGCTAGAGATTCCCCTGAAGTACGGGAGACCCAGTACTTC	CSARDSPEVRETQYF
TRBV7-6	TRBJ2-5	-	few	TGTGCCAGCAGCTTAGGGACAGAGAGCCAAGAGACCCAGTACTTC	CASSLGTESQETQYF
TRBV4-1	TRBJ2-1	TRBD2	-	TGCGCCAGCAGCCAATACGAAGCGGGAACCGTATACAATGAGCAGTTCTTC	CASSQYEAGTVYNEQFF
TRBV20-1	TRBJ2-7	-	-	TGCAGTGCTAGTCGGGGGTTTGACGAGCAGTACTTC	CSASRGFDEQYF
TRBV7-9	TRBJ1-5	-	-	TGTGCCAGCAGCGGACGGGACGGCAATCAGCCCCAGCATTTT	CASSGRDGNQPQHF
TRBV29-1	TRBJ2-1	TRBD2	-	TGCAGCGTCCCACGGGGCGGGAGCTCCTACAATGAGCAGTTCTTC	CSVPRGGSSYNEQFF
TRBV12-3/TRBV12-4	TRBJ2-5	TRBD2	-	TGTGCCAGCAGTCACCCCGTAGCGGGGGGGCAAGAGACCCAGTACTTC	CASSHPVAGGQETQYF
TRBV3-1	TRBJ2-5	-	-	TGTGCCAGCAGCCAAGTTCGGGCAGCTCAAGAGACCCAGTACTTC	CASSQVRAAQETQYF
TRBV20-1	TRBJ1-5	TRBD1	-	TGCAGTGCGGCGGTTCCGGGACAGCATAATCAGCCCCAGCATTTT	CSAAVPGQHNQPQHF
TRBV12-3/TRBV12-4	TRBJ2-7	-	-	TGTGCCAGCAGTTTTCGGCGGCGGCCCTACGAGCAGTACTTC	CASSFRRRPYEQYF
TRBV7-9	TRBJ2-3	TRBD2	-	TGTGCCACTACTGAGCGGGAGGCTCACACAGATACGCAGTATTTT	CATTEREAHTDTQYF
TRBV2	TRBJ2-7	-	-	TGTGCCAGCAGTGATTATGGCGAGCAGTACTTC	CASSDYGEQYF
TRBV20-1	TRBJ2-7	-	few	TGCAGTGCTAGCCGACCAGGGGGGGCCTACGAGCAGTACTTC	CSASRPGGAYEQYF
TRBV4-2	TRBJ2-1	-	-	TGTGCCAGCAGCCAAGACTTCGGCGGGTACTACAATGAGCAGTTCTTC	CASSQDFGGYYNEQFF
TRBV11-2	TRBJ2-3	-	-	TGTGCGAGCGTGGGGAATCCAGATACGCAGTATTTT	CASVGNPDTQYF
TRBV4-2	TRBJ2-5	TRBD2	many	TGTGCCAGCAGCCAAGGTCGGGAGGGGTACGAGACCCAGTACTTC	CASSQGREGYETQYF
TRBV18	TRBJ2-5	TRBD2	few	TGTGCCAGCTCACCAGGAGGGACTAGCGTTAAAGAGACCCAGTACTTC	CASSPGGTSVKETQYF
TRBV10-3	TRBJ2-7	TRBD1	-	TGTGCCATCACTAAACAGGGGACCTACGAGCAGTACTTC	CAITKQGTYEQYF
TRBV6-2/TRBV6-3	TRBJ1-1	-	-	TGTGCCAGCATGATGGGGCCAATAGAAACTGAAGCTTTCTTT	CASMMGPIETEAFF
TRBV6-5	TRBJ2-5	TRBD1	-	TGTGCCAGCAGTCCTCAACCAACAGGGGGAGAGACCCAGTACTTC	CASSPQPTGGETQYF
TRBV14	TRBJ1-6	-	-	TGTGCCAGCCAACCGGGGTACTCCTATAATTCACCCCTCCACTTT	CASQPGYSYNSPLHF